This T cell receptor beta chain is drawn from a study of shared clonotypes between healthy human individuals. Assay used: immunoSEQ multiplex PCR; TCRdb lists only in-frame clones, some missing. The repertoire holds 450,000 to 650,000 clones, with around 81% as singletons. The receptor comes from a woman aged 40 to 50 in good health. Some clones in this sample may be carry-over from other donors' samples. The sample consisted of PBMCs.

DNA for the CDR3: TGTGCCAGCAGCTCGGCCGTGAGGGGTGAAGCTTTCTTT. It translates to CASSSAVRGEAFF. The gene calls are TRBV5-4 and TRBJ1-1, with a possible D match to TRBD1 (5 bases). Between the trimmed V and J ends, which lost 3 bases and 7 bases, there was a span of 13 bases. This CDR3 comprises 13 residues. Germline CDR1 SGHNT, CDR2 YYREEE (reference sequence).